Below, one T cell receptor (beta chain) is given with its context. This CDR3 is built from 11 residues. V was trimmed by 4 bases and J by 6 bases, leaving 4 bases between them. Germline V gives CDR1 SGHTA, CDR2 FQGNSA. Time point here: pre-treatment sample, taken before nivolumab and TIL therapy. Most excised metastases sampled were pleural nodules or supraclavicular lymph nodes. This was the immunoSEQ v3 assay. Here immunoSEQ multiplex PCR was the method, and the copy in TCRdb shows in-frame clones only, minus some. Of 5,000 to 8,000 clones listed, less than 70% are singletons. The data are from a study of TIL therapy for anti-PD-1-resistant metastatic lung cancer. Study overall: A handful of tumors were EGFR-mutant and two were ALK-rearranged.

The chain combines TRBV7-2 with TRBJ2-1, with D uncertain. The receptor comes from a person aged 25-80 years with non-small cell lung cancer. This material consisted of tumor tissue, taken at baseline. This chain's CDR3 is CASSSGNEQFF. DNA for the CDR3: TGTGCCAGCAGCTCAGGCAATGAGCAGTTCTTC.